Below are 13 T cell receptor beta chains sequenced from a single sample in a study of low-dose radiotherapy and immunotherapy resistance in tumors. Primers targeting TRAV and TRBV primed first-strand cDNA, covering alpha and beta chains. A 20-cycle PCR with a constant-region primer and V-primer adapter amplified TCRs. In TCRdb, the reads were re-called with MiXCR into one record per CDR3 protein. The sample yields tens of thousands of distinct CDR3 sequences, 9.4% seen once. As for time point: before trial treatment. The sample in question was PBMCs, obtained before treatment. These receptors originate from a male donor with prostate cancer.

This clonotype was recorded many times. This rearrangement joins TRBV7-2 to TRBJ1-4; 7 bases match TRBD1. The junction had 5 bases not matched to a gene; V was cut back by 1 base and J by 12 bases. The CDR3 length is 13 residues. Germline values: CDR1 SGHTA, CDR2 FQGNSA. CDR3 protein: CASSLVSGTELFF. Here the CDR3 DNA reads TGTGCCAGCAGCTTAGTAAGCGGGACAGAACTGTTTTTT.

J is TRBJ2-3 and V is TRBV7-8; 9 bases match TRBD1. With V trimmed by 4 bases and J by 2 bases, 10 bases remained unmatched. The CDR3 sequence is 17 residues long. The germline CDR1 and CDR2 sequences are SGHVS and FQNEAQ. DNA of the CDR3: TGTGCCAGCAGCTGGATCGCGGGACAGGGATCCACAGATACGCAGTATTTT. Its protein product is CASSWIAGQGSTDTQYF.

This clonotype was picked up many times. CDR3 sequence reads: CATSGVGADTQYF. CDR3 DNA sequence: TGTGCCACCAGTGGTGTGGGCGCGGATACGCAGTATTTT. V and J are TRBV24-1 and TRBJ2-3; D unresolved. Per germline, CDR1 KGHDR and CDR2 SFDVKD. Trimming shortened V by 5 bases and J by 6 bases, and 11 bases separated the two germline ends. CDR3 length: 13 residues.

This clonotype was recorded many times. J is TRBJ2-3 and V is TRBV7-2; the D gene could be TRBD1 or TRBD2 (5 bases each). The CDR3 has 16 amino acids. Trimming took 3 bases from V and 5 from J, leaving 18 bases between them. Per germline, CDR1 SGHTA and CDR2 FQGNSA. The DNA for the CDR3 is TGTGCCAGCAGCTTGGGGGTATTTCTAGAAGGAGATACGCAGTATTTT. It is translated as CASSLGVFLEGDTQYF.

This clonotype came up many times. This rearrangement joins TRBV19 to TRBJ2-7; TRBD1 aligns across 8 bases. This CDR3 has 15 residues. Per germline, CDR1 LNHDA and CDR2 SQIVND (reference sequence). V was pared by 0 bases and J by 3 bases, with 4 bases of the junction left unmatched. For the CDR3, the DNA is TGTGCCAGTAGTATAGAGGACAGGGTTGGCTACGAGCAGTACTTC. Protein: CASSIEDRVGYEQYF. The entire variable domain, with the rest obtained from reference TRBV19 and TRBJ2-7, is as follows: DGGITQSPKYLFRKEGQNVTLSCEQNLNHDAMYWYRQDPGQGLRLIYYSQIVNDFQKGDIAEGYSVSREKKESFPLTVTSAQKNPTAFYLCASSIEDRVGYEQYFGPGTRLTVT.

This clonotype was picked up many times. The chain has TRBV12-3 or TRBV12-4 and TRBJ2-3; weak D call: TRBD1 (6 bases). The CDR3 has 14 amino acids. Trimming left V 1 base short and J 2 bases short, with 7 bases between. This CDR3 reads CASSLGTVTDTQYF. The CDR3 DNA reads TGTGCCAGCAGTTTAGGGACAGTCACAGATACGCAGTATTTT.

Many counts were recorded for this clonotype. CDR3 coding DNA: TGCGCCAGCAGCTCCTTCGGGGGAAATGAAAAACTGTTTTTT. The encoded protein is CASSSFGGNEKLFF. The rearrangement links TRBV4-1 to TRBJ1-4; maybe TRBD1 (5 bases). V was cut by 5 bases and J by 5 bases, with 12 bases left in between. Germline CDR1 MGHRA, CDR2 YSYEKL. The CDR3 length is 14 residues.

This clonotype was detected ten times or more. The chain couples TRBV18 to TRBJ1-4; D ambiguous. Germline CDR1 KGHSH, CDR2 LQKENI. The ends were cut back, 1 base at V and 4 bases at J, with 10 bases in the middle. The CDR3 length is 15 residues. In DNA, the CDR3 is TGTGCCAGCTCACCACGAGGGCCGTATAATGAAAAACTGTTTTTT. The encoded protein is CASSPRGPYNEKLFF.

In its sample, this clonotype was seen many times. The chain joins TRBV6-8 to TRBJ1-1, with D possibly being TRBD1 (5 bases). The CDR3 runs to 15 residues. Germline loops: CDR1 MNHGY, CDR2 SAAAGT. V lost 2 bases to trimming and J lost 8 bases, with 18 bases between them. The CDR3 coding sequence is TGTGCCAGCAGTTACGCCCCCTGGCAGGGCATCGAAGCTTTCTTT. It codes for CASSYAPWQGIEAFF.

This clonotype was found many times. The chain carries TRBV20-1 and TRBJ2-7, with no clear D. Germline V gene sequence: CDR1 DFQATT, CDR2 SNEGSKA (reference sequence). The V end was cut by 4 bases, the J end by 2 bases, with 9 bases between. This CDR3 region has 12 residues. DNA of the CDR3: TGCAGTGCTATTGACACGACCTACGAGCAGTACTTC. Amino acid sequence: CSAIDTTYEQYF.

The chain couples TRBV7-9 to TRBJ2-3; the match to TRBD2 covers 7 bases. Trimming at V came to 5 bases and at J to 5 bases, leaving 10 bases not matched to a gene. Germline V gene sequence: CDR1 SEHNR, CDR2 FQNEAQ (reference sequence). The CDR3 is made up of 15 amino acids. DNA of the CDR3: TGTGCCAGCAGCGACAGACTAGCCCGAGGAGATACGCAGTATTTT. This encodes CASSDRLARGDTQYF.

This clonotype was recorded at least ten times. The CDR3 loop reads CASHGENTDTQYF. The DNA for the CDR3 is TGTGCCAGCCACGGCGAGAACACAGATACGCAGTATTTT. The rearrangement uses TRBV6-5 and TRBJ2-3; no clear D gene. The CDR3 totals 13 residues. CDR1 is MNHEY, CDR2 SVGAGI, per germline. Deletions cut 8 bases from V and 2 bases from J, with 11 bases between.

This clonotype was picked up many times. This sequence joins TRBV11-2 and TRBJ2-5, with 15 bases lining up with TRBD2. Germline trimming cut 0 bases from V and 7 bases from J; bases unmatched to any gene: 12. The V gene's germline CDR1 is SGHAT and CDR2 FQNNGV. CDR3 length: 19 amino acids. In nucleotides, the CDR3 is TGTGCCAGCAGCTTAGATCCTTTCGGACTAGCGGGAGGGTTACCGACCCAGTACTTC. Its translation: CASSLDPFGLAGGLPTQYF.